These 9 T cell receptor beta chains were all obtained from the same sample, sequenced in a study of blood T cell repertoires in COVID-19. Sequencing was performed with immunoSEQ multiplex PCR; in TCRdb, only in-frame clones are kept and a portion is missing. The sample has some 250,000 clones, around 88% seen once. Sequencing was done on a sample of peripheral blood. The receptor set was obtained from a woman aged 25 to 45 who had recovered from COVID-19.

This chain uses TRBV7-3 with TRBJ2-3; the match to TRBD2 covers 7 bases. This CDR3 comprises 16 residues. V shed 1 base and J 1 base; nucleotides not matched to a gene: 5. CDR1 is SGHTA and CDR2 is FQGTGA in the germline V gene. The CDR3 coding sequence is TGTGCCAGCAGCTTAAGTGGAGCGGGGCGCACAGATACGCAGTATTTT. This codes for CASSLSGAGRTDTQYF.

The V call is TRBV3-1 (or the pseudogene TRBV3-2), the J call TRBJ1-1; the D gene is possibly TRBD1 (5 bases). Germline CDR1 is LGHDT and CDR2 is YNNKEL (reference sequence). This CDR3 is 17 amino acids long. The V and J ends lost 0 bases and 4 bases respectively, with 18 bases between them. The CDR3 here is CASSQEPIRQYLTEAFF. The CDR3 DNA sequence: TGTGCCAGCAGCCAAGAACCCATTCGACAGTATCTCACTGAAGCTTTCTTT.

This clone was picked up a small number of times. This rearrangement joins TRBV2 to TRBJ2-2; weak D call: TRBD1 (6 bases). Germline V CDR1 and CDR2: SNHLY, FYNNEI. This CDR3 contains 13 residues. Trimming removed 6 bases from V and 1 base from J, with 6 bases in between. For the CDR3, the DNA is TGTGCCAGCAGGGGACAGAACACCGGGGAGCTGTTTTTT. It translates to CASRGQNTGELFF.

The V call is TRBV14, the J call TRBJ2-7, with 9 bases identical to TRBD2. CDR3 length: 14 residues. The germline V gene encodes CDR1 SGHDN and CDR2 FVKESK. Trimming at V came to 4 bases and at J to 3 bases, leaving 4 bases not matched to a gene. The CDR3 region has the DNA TGTGCCAGCAGCCTGGGACTAGCTGACTACGAGCAGTACTTC. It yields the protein CASSLGLADYEQYF.

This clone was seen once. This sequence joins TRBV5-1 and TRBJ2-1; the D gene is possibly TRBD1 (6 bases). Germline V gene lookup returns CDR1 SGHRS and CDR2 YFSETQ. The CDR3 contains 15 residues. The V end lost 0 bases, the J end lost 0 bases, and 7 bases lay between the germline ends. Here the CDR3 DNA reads TGCGCCAGCAGCTTGGGACAGGTCTCCTACAATGAGCAGTTCTTC. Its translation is CASSLGQVSYNEQFF.

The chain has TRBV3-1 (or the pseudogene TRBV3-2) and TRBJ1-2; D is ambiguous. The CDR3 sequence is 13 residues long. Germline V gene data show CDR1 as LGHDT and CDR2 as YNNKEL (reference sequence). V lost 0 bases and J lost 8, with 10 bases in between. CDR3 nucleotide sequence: TGTGCCAGCAGCCAAGATGGAGGACGAGGCTACACCTTC. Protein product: CASSQDGGRGYTF.

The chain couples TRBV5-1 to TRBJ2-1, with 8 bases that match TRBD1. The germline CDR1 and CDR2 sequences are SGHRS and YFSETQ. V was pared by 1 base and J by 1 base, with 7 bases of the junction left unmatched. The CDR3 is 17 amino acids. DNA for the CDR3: TGCGCCAGCAGCTTGTCGCGTACAGGGGGATCCTACAATGAGCAGTTCTTC. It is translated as CASSLSRTGGSYNEQFF. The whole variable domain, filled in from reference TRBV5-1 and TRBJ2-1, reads KAGVTQTPRYLIKTRGQQVTLSCSPISGHRSVSWYQQTPGQGLQFLFEYFSETQRNKGNFPGRFSGRQFSNSRSEMNVSTLELGDSALYLCASSLSRTGGSYNEQFFGPGTRLTVL.

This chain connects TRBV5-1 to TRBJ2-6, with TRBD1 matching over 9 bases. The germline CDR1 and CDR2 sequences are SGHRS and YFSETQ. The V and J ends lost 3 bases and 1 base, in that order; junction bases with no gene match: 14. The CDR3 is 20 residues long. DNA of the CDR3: TGCGCCAGCAGCTCTCCTCTTCCGGGACAGGGCGGTTCTGGGGCCAACGTCCTGACTTTC. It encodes CASSSPLPGQGGSGANVLTF.

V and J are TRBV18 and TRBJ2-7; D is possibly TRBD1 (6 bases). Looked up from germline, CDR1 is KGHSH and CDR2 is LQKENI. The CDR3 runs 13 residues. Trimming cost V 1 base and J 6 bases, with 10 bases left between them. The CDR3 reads CASSPRQGGEQYF. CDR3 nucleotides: TGTGCCAGCTCACCACGACAAGGGGGCGAGCAGTACTTC.